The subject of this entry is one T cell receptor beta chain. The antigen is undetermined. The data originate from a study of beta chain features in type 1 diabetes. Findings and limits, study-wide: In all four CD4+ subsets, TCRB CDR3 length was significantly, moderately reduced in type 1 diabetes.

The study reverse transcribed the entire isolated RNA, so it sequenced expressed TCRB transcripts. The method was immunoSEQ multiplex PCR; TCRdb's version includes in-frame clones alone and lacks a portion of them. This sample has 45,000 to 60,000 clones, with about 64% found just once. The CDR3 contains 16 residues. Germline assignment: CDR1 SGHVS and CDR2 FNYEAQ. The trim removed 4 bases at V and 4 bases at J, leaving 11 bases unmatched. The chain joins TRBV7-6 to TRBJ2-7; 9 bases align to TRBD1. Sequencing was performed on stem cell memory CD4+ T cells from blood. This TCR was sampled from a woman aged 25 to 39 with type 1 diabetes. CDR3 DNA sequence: TGTGCCAGCAGCTCTGGCGGGACAGGGTTTGTATACGAGCAGTACTTC. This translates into CASSSGGTGFVYEQYF.